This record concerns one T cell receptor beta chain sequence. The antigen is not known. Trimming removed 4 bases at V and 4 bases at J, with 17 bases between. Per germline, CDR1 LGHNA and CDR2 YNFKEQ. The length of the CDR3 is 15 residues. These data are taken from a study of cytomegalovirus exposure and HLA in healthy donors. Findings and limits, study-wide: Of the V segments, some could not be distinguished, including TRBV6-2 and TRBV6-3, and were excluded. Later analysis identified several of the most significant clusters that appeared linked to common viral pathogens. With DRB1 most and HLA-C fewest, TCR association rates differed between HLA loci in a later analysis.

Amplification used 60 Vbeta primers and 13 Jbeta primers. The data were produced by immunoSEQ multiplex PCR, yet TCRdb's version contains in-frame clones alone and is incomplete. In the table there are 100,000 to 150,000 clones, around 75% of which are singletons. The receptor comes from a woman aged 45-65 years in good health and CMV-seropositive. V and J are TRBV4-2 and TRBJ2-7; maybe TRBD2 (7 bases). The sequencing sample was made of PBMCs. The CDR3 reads CASSLGGGRGYEQYF. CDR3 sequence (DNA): TGTGCCAGCAGCCTCGGAGGGGGGAGGGGTTACGAGCAGTACTTC.